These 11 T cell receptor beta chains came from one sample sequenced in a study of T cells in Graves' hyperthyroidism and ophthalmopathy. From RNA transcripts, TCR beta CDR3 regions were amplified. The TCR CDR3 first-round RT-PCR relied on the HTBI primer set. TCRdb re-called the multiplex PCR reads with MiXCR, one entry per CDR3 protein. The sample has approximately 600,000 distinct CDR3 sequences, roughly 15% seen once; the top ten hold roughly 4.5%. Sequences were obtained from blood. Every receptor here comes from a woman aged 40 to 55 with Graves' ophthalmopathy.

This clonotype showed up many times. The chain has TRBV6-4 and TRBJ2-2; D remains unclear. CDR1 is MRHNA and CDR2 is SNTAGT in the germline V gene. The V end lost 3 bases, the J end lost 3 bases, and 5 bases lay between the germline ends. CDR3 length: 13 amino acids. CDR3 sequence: CASSEQHTGELFF. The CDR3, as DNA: TGTGCCAGCAGTGAGCAGCACACCGGGGAGCTGTTTTTT.

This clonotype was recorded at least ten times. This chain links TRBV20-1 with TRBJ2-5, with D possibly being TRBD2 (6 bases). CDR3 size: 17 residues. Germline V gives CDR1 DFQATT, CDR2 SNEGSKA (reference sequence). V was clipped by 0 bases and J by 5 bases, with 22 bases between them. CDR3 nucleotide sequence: TGCAGTGCTAGAGATGGGGGTAGCGGTTCCGACGGGGAGACCCAGTACTTC. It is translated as CSARDGGSGSDGETQYF.

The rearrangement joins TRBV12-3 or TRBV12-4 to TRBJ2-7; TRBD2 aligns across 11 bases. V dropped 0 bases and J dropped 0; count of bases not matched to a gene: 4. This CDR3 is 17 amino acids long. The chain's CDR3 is CASSLASGRASSYEQYF. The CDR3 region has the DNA TGTGCCAGCAGTTTAGCTAGCGGGAGGGCCTCCTCCTACGAGCAGTACTTC.

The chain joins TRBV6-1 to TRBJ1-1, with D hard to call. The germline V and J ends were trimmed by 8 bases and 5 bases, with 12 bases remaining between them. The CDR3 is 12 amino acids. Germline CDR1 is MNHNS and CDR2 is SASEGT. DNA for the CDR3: TGTGCCAGCGGCGTCCGAGGGACTGAAGCTTTCTTT. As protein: CASGVRGTEAFF.

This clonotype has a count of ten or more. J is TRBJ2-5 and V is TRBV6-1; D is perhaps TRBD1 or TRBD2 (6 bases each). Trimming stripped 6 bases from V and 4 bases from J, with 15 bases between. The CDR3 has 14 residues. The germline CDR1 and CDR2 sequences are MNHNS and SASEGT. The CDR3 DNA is TGTGCCAGCAGCCAAACAGGGACTGGAGAGACCCAGTACTTC. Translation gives CASSQTGTGETQYF.

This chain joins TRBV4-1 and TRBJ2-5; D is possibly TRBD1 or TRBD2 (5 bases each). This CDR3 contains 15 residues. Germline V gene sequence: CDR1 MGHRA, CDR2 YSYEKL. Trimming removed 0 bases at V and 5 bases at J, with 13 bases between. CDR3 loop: CASSQDFGTGETQYF. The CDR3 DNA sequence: TGCGCCAGCAGCCAAGATTTCGGGACGGGGGAGACCCAGTACTTC.

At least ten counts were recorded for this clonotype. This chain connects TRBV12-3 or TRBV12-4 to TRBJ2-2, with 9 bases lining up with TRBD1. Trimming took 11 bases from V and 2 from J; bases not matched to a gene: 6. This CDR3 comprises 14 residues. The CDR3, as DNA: TGTGCCTGCGACAGGGGGGCTAACACCGGGGAGCTGTTTTTT. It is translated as CACDRGANTGELFF.

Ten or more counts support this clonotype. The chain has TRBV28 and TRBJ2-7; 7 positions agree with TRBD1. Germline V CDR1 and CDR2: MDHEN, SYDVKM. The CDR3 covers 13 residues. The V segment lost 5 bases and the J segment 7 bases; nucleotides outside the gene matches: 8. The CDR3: CASSQTGLGEQYF. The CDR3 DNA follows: TGTGCCAGCAGTCAGACAGGGTTGGGGGAGCAGTACTTC. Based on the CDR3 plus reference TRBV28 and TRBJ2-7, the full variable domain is DVKVTQSSRYLVKRTGEKVFLECVQDMDHENMFWYRQDPGLGLRLIYFSYDVKMKEKGDIPEGYSVSREKKERFSLILESASTNQTSMYLCASSQTGLGEQYFGPGTRLTVT.

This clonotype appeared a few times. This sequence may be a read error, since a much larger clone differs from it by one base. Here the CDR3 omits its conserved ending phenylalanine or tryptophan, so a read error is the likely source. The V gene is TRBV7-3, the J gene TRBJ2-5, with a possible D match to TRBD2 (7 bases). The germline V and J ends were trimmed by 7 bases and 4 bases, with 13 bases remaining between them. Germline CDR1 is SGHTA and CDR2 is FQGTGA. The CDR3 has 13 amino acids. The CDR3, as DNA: TGTGCCAGCAAAGGGGGGGCTGGAGAGACCCAGTACCTC. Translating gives CASKGGAGETQYL.

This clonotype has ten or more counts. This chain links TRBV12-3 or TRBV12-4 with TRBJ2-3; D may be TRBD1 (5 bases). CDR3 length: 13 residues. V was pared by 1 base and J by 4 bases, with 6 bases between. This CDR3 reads CASSLGGADTQYF. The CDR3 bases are TGTGCCAGCAGTTTAGGGGGCGCAGATACGCAGTATTTT.

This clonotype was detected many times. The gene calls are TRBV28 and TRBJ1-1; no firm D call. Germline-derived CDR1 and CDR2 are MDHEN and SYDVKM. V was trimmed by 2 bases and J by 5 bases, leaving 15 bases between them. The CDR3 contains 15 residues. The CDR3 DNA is TGTGCCAGCAGTTTAGGGTCTCAGTATCGGACTGAAGCTTTCTTT. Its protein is CASSLGSQYRTEAFF.